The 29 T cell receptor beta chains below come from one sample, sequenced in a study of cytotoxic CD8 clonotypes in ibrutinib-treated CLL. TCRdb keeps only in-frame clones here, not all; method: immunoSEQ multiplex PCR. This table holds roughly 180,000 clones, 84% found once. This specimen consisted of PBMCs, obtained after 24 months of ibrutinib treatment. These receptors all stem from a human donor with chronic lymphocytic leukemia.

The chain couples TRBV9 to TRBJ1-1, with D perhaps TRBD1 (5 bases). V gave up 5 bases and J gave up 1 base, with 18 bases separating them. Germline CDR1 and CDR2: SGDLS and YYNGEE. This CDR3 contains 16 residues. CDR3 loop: CASSPPVRGGNTEAFF. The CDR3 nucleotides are TGTGCCAGCAGTCCTCCGGTCCGGGGGGGGAACACTGAAGCTTTCTTT.

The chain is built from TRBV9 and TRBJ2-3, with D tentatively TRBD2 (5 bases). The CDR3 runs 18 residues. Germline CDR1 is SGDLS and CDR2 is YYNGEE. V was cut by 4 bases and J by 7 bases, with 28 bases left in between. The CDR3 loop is CASSFTPEGFISPHTQYF. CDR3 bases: TGTGCCAGCAGCTTCACCCCAGAGGGTTTCATCAGTCCCCATACGCAGTATTTT.

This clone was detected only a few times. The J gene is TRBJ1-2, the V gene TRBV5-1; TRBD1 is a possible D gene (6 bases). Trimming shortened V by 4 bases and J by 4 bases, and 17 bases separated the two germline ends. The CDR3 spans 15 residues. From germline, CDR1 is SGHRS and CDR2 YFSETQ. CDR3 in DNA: TGCGCCAGCAGCCTTAGGATGGGGGCCGGCTATGGCTACACCTTC. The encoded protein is CASSLRMGAGYGYTF.

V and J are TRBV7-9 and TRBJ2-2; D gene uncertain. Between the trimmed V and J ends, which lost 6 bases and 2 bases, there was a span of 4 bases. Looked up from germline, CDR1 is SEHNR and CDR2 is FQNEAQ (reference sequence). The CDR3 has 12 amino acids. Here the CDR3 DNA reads TGTGCCAGCAGGGCAAACACCGGGGAGCTGTTTTTT. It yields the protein CASRANTGELFF. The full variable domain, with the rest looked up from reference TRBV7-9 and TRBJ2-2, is DTGVSQNPRHKITKRGQNVTFRCDPISEHNRLYWYRQTLGQGPEFLTYFQNEAQLEKSRLLSDRFSAERPKGSFSTLEIQRTEQGDSAMYLCASRANTGELFFGEGSRLTVL.

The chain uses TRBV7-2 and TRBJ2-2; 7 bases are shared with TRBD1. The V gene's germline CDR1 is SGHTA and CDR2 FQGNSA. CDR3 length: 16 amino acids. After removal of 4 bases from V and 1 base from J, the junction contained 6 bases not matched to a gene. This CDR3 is CASSSVGTVNTGELFF. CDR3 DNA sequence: TGTGCCAGCAGCTCCGTGGGGACAGTGAACACCGGGGAGCTGTTTTTT.

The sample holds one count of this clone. In DNA, the CDR3 is TGTGCCAGCAGCTTAAGGTCTAGCGGGGGGATAGATACGCAGTATTTT. This gives the protein CASSLRSSGGIDTQYF. V usage is TRBV5-6 and J usage is TRBJ2-3; 11 bases line up with TRBD2. The germline V gene encodes CDR1 SGHDT and CDR2 YYEEEE. V was clipped by 2 bases and J by 5 bases; unmatched bases: 7. This CDR3 spans 16 amino acids.

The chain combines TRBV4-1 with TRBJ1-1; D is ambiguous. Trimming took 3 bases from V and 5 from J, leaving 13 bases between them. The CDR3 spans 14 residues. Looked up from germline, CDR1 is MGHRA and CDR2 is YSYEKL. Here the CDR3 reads CASSHIIRGTEAFF. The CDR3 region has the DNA TGCGCCAGCAGCCACATCATCCGGGGAACTGAAGCTTTCTTT.

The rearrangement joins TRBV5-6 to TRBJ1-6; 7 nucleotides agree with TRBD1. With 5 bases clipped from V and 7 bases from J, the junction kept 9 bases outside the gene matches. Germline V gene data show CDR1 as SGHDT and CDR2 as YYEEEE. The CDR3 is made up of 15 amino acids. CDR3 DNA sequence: TGTGCCAGCAGACGTACGGACAGGCTAAATTCACCCCTCCACTTT. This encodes CASRRTDRLNSPLHF.

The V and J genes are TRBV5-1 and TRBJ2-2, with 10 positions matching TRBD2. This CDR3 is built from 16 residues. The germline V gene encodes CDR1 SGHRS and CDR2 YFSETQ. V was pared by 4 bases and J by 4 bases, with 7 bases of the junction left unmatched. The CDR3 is CASSPGLAGVTGELFF. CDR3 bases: TGCGCCAGCAGCCCGGGGCTAGCGGGAGTCACCGGGGAGCTGTTTTTT. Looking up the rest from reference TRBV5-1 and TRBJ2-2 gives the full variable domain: KAGVTQTPRYLIKTRGQQVTLSCSPISGHRSVSWYQQTPGQGLQFLFEYFSETQRNKGNFPGRFSGRQFSNSRSEMNVSTLELGDSALYLCASSPGLAGVTGELFFGEGSRLTVL.

The CDR3 protein is CASSLWTGGLMNTEAFF. Written as DNA, the CDR3 is TGTGCCAGCAGTTTGTGGACAGGGGGCCTCATGAACACTGAAGCTTTCTTT. This chain connects TRBV27 to TRBJ1-1; 11 positions match TRBD1. This CDR3 comprises 17 residues. The germline CDR1 and CDR2 sequences are MNHEY and SMNVEV (reference sequence). The trim removed 3 bases at V and 0 bases at J, leaving 6 bases unmatched.

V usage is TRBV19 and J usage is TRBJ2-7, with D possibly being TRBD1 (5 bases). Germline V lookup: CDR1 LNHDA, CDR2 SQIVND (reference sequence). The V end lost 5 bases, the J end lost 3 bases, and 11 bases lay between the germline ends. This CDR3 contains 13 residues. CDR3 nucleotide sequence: TGTGCCAGTAGTCGGGCAGGGTTCTACGAGCAGTACTTC. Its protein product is CASSRAGFYEQYF.

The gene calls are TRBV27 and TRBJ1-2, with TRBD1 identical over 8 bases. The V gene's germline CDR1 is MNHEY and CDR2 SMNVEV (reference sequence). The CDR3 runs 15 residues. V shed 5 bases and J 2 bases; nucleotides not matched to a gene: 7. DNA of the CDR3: TGTGCCAGCAGTCCTAACAGGGGGTTCAACTATGGCTACACCTTC. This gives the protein CASSPNRGFNYGYTF.

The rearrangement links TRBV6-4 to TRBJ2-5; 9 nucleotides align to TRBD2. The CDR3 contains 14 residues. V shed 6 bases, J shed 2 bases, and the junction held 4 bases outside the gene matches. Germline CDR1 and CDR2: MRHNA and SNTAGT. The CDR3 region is CASSLSGGQETQYF. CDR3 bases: TGTGCCAGCAGCCTCAGCGGGGGGCAAGAGACCCAGTACTTC.

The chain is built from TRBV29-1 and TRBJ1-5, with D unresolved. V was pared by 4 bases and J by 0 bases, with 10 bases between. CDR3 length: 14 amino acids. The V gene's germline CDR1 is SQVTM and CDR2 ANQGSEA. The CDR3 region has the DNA TGCAGCGTTGGGCTGGGCTCTAGCAATCAGCCCCAGCATTTT. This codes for CSVGLGSSNQPQHF. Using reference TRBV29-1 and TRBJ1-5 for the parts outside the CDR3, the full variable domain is SAVISQKPSRDICQRGTSLTIQCQVDSQVTMMFWYRQQPGQSLTLIATANQGSEATYESGFVIDKFPISRPNLTFSTLTVSNMSPEDSSIYLCSVGLGSSNQPQHFGDGTRLSIL.

CDR3 protein: CASSSRPWGDNEQFF. The CDR3 nucleotides are TGTGCCAGCAGCTCCCGGCCCTGGGGGGACAATGAGCAGTTCTTC. The chain has TRBV7-3 and TRBJ2-1, with a possible D match to TRBD2 (6 bases). Germline V gene lookup returns CDR1 SGHTA and CDR2 FQGTGA. The ends were cut back, 4 bases at V and 5 bases at J, with 15 bases in the middle. The CDR3 is 15 amino acids.

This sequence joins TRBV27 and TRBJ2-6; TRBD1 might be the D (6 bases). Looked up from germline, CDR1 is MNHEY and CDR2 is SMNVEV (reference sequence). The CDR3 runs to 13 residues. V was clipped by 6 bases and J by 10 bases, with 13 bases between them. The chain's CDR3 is CASSRTGYNVLTF. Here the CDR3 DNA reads TGTGCCAGCAGCCGTACAGGGTATAACGTCCTGACTTTC.

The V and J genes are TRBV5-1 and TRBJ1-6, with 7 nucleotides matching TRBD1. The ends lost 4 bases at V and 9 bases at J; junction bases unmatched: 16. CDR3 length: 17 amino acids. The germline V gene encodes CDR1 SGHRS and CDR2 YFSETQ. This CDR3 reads CASSPDRASLSSSPLHF. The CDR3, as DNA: TGCGCCAGCAGCCCTGACAGGGCTAGTCTCTCAAGTTCACCCCTCCACTTT.

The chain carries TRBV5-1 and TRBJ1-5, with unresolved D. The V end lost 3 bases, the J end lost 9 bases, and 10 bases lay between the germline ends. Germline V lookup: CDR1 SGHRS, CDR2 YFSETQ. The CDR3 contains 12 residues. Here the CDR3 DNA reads TGCGCCAGCAGCTCGGACTATGGGCCCCAGCATTTT. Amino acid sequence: CASSSDYGPQHF.

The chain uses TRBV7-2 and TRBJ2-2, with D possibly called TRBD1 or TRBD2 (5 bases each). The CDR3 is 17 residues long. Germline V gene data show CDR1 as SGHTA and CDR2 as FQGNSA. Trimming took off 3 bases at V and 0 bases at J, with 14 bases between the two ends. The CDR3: CASSFGGGAANTGELFF. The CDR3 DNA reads TGTGCCAGCAGCTTTGGGGGTGGGGCGGCGAACACCGGGGAGCTGTTTTTT.

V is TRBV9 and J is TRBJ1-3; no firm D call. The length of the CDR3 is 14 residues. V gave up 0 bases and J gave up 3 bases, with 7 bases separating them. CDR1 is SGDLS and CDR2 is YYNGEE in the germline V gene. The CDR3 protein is CASSVGADGNTIYF. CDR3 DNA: TGTGCCAGCAGCGTAGGGGCGGATGGAAACACCATATATTTT. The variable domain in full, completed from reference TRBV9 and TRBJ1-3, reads DSGVTQTPKHLITATGQRVTLRCSPRSGDLSVYWYQQSLDQGLQFLIQYYNGEERAKGNILERFSAQQFPDLHSELNLSSLELGDSALYFCASSVGADGNTIYFGEGSWLTVV.

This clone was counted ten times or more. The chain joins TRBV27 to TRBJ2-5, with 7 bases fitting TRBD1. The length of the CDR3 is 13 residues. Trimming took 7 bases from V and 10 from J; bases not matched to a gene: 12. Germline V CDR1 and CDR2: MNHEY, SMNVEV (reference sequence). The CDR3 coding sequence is TGTGCCAGCACTACAGGGGACCTGGGGGACCAGTACTTC. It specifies CASTTGDLGDQYF.

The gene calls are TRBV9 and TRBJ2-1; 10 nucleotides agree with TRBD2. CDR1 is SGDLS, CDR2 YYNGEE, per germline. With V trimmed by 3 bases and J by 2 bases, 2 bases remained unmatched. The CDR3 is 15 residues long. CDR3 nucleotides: TGTGCCAGCAGCGCTAGCGGGAGCACCTACAATGAGCAGTTCTTC. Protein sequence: CASSASGSTYNEQFF.

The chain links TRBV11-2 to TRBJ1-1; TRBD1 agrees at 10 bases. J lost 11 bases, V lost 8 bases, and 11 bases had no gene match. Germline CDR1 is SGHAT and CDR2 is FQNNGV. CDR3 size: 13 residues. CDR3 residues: CASSTDRGQAAFF. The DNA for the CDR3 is TGTGCCAGCTCTACCGACAGGGGGCAGGCGGCTTTCTTT.

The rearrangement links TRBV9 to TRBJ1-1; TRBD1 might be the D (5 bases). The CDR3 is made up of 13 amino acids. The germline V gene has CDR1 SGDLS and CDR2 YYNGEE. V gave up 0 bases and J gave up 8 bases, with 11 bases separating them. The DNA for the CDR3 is TGTGCCAGCAGCGTAGATTGGGGGGGAGAAGCTTTCTTT. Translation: CASSVDWGGEAFF.

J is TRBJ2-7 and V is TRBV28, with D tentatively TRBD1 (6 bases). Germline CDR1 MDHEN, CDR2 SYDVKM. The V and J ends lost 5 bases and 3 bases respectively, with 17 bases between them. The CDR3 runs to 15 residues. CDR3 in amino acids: CASSPRTAPVYEQYF. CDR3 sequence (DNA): TGTGCCAGCAGTCCCCGGACAGCACCCGTCTACGAGCAGTACTTC.

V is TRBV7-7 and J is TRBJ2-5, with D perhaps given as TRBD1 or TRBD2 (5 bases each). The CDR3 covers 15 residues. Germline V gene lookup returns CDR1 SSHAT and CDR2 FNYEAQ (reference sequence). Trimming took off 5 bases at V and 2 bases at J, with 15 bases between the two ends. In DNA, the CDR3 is TGTGCCAGCAGCCAGGGCCCCGGAGGTCAAGAGACCCAGTACTTC. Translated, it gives CASSQGPGGQETQYF.

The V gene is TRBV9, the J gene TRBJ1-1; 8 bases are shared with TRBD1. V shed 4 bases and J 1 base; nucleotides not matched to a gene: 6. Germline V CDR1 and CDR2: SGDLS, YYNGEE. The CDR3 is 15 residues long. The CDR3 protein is CASSPPGTGNTEAFF. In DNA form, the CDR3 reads TGTGCCAGCAGCCCTCCCGGGACAGGGAACACTGAAGCTTTCTTT.

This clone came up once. CDR3 sequence reads: CAAARLAETQYF. The DNA for the CDR3 is TGTGCCGCCGCCCGACTGGCGGAGACCCAGTACTTC. This chain connects TRBV30 to TRBJ2-5; the D is unclear. The V and J ends lost 8 bases and 5 bases respectively, with 15 bases between them. The germline gives CDR1 GTSNPN, CDR2 SVGIG (reference sequence). The CDR3 length is 12 residues.

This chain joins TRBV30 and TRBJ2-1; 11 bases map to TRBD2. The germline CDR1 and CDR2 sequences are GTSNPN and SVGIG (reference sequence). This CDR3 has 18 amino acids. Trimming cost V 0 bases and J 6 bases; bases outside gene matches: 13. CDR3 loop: CAWSVRPTLAGGFNEQFF. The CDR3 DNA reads TGTGCCTGGAGTGTACGGCCCACTCTAGCGGGAGGTTTCAATGAGCAGTTCTTC.